One and the same sample provided the 18 T cell receptor beta chains below, sequenced in a study of shared clonotypes between healthy human individuals. Some clones are missing from TCRdb's copy, which holds only in-frame ones; the method was immunoSEQ multiplex PCR. This table holds about 2.1 million clones, around 95% found once. CD45RO-negative CD8 cells positively selected for CCR7 made up the naive population, which excluded terminally differentiated effector memory CD45RA+ cells. Sequencing used naive CD8+ T cells from PBMCs. The receptors here all came from a man aged 18 to 29 in good health. Some clones in this sample may be carry-over from other donors' samples.

The chain is built from TRBV27 and TRBJ1-2, with 8 bases fitting TRBD1. This CDR3 region has 14 residues. With 6 bases clipped from V and 6 bases from J, the junction kept 9 bases outside the gene matches. Germline CDR1 and CDR2: MNHEY and SMNVEV (reference sequence). CDR3 in DNA: TGTGCCAGCAGGTGGGGGACAGGTTTCAATGGCTACACCTTC. Protein sequence: CASRWGTGFNGYTF.

The rearrangement links TRBV27 to TRBJ1-2, with TRBD1 as a possible D gene (6 bases). The CDR3 consists of 15 residues. Germline CDR1 is MNHEY and CDR2 is SMNVEV (reference sequence). Trimming stripped 5 bases from V and 5 bases from J, with 18 bases between. For the CDR3, the DNA is TGTGCCAGCAGTACCTCTCGGGAGGGGGAGTATGGCTACACCTTC. This gives the protein CASSTSREGEYGYTF.

This sequence joins TRBV27 and TRBJ2-2, with 9 bases lining up with TRBD2. CDR3 size: 18 residues. Germline assignment: CDR1 MNHEY and CDR2 SMNVEV (reference sequence). Trimming cost V 5 bases and J 3 bases; bases outside gene matches: 13. The CDR3 is CASSPLRVAGVDTGELFF. CDR3 in DNA: TGTGCCAGCAGTCCCCTGAGGGTAGCGGGAGTGGACACCGGGGAGCTGTTTTTT.

The chain recombines TRBV9 with TRBJ2-7, with D possibly being TRBD1 or TRBD2 (6 bases each). Trimming removed 2 bases at V and 3 bases at J, with 18 bases between. CDR3 length equals 16 residues. The V gene's germline CDR1 is SGDLS and CDR2 YYNGEE. CDR3 sequence reads: CASSVRQDSGDYEQYF. The CDR3 coding sequence is TGTGCCAGCAGCGTGCGACAGGATAGCGGAGACTACGAGCAGTACTTC.

A note on this clone: The same CDR3 arises from other DNA sequences in this sample as well. The chain is built from TRBV18 and TRBJ2-7; a weak D match, TRBD1 (5 bases). Germline V gene sequence: CDR1 KGHSH, CDR2 LQKENI. With 3 bases removed from V and 0 bases from J, the gap between germline ends came to 9 bases. The CDR3 is made up of 14 amino acids. CDR3 coding DNA: TGTGCCAGCTCACCTCGAGACAGCTCCTACGAGCAGTACTTC. It yields the protein CASSPRDSSYEQYF.

This chain connects TRBV27 to TRBJ2-5; D possibly uses TRBD1 or TRBD2 (5 bases each). Deletions cut 10 bases from V and 1 base from J, with 13 bases between. The CDR3 consists of 13 residues. Germline CDR1 MNHEY, CDR2 SMNVEV (reference sequence). The CDR3 nucleotides read TGTGCCACTCGAGGGGCAGCCCAAGAGACCCAGTACTTC. Amino acids: CATRGAAQETQYF.

The chain is built from TRBV27 and TRBJ1-5; D unclear. The CDR3 sequence is 17 residues long. Trimming cost V 4 bases and J 2 bases, with 18 bases left between them. Per germline, CDR1 MNHEY and CDR2 SMNVEV (reference sequence). The CDR3 DNA follows: TGTGCCAGCAGTTCACTATCTAAAGGGATCGGCAATCAGCCCCAGCATTTT. The encoded protein is CASSSLSKGIGNQPQHF.

This clone has only a few counts. The chain joins TRBV28 to TRBJ1-1, with no clear D. V lost 1 base and J lost 7, with 10 bases in between. The CDR3 extends over 13 amino acids. Germline-derived CDR1 and CDR2 are MDHEN and SYDVKM. This chain's CDR3 is CASSLSTASEAFF. As DNA, the CDR3 is TGTGCCAGCAGTTTATCGACCGCCAGTGAAGCTTTCTTT.

The chain employs TRBV19 and TRBJ1-5; D is unclear. CDR3 size: 11 residues. The germline gives CDR1 LNHDA, CDR2 SQIVND (reference sequence). The V end was cut by 4 bases, the J end by 6 bases, with 4 bases between. The CDR3 DNA sequence: TGTGCCAGTAGTAAGGGTCAGCCCCAGCATTTT. It translates to CASSKGQPQHF.

This chain links TRBV15 with TRBJ2-1; D not certain. Germline V gene data show CDR1 as LNHNV and CDR2 as YYDKDF (reference sequence). V was pared by 1 base and J by 8 bases, with 12 bases between. CDR3 length: 14 amino acids. As DNA, the CDR3 is TGTGCCACCAGCAGAGGCAAGGTAGCCCATGAGCAGTTCTTC. This encodes CATSRGKVAHEQFF.

The genes are TRBV7-3 and TRBJ2-5; no reliable D call. Trimming left V 0 bases short and J 4 bases short, with 9 bases between. The germline V gene has CDR1 SGHTA and CDR2 FQGTGA. CDR3 length: 14 amino acids. The CDR3 protein is CASSLTGGVETQYF. The CDR3 bases are TGTGCCAGCAGCTTAACGGGTGGGGTAGAGACCCAGTACTTC.

The chain employs TRBV19 and TRBJ2-7; D remains ambiguous. In germline, CDR1 is LNHDA, CDR2 SQIVND (reference sequence). The CDR3 spans 14 residues. V was cut by 3 bases and J by 0 bases, with 9 bases left in between. CDR3 in amino acids: CASSMWGSSYEQYF. CDR3 in DNA: TGTGCCAGTAGTATGTGGGGTAGCTCCTACGAGCAGTACTTC.

The chain employs TRBV27 and TRBJ2-7; D gene ambiguous. This CDR3 is 14 amino acids long. Germline V CDR1 and CDR2: MNHEY, SMNVEV (reference sequence). Deletions cut 4 bases from V and 3 bases from J, with 13 bases between. This chain's CDR3 is CASSSLISFYEQYF. DNA of the CDR3: TGTGCCAGCAGTTCCCTAATCTCCTTCTACGAGCAGTACTTC.

About this clone: This sample includes further DNA sequences coding for the same CDR3. The chain uses TRBV27 and TRBJ2-3; TRBD2 aligns across 10 bases. Germline CDR1 and CDR2: MNHEY and SMNVEV (reference sequence). V lost 1 base and J lost 9; bases outside the gene matches: 7. This CDR3 has 15 residues. The CDR3 loop reads CASSLYPSGSDTQYF. In nucleotides, the CDR3 is TGTGCCAGCAGTTTATATCCTAGCGGGAGTGACACGCAGTATTTT.

As DNA, the CDR3 is TGTGCCAGCAGCTTGGGACCGACTAACTATGGCTACACCTTC. Translated: CASSLGPTNYGYTF. The V call is TRBV13, the J call TRBJ1-2, with a weak D call TRBD1 (5 bases). The germline V gene encodes CDR1 PRHDT and CDR2 FYEKMQ (reference sequence). V was shortened by 3 bases and J by 0 bases, with 8 bases between the two germline ends. The CDR3 extends over 14 amino acids. Full variable domain (remainder filled in from reference TRBV13 and TRBJ1-2): AAGVIQSPRHLIKEKRETATLKCYPIPRHDTVYWYQQGPGQDPQFLISFYEKMQSDKGSIPDRFSAQQFSDYHSELNMSSLELGDSALYFCASSLGPTNYGYTFGSGTRLTVV.

This clone was observed a handful of times. The chain has TRBV30 and TRBJ1-1, with D uncertain. The germline gives CDR1 GTSNPN, CDR2 SVGIG (reference sequence). This CDR3 is 13 amino acids long. V lost 7 bases, J lost 1 base, and 13 bases lay in between. CDR3 sequence: CALTRAPNTEAFF. CDR3 DNA: TGTGCCTTGACGCGGGCCCCGAACACTGAAGCTTTCTTT.

CDR3 bases: TGTGCCAGCAGTTCTTATCGCCAAGCGGGATACTCCTACAATGAGCAGTTCTTC. It is translated as CASSSYRQAGYSYNEQFF. The chain links TRBV28 to TRBJ2-1, with TRBD2 matching 7 bases. J was trimmed by 0 bases and V by 4 bases; bases with no gene match: 12. The CDR3 is 18 amino acids. The germline V gene has CDR1 MDHEN and CDR2 SYDVKM.

The chain employs TRBV27 and TRBJ2-2; D is possibly TRBD1 or TRBD2 (6 bases each). CDR3 length: 17 amino acids. Germline CDR1 is MNHEY and CDR2 is SMNVEV (reference sequence). Deletions cut 6 bases from V and 5 bases from J, with 22 bases between. The CDR3 here is CASSPRRGERGTGELFF. CDR3 DNA: TGTGCCAGCAGCCCCCGTAGGGGGGAGAGAGGGACCGGGGAGCTGTTTTTT.